One and the same sample provided the 24 T cell receptor beta chains below, sequenced in a study of spatial heterogeneity in lung cancer. TCRdb independently ran MiXCR on the 5' RACE reads; one entry per CDR3 protein. Of around 990 distinct CDR3 sequences listed, roughly 45% were seen once; the top ten hold roughly 19%. Time point denoted: blood at routine non-recurrence follow-up after resection. Sample: PBMCs, taken at follow-up. The source of these receptors is a female donor with early-stage non-small cell lung cancer.

To note about this clonotype: In a library made to pick up alpha chains, this beta chain is a stray read with a size that means little. The CDR3 here is CASTPIAGERGTDTQYF. The DNA of the CDR3 is TGTGCCAGCACTCCTATAGCGGGAGAACGGGGCACAGATACGCAGTATTTT. This chain uses TRBV7-2 with TRBJ2-3; TRBD2 aligns across 9 bases. V shed 7 bases and J 1 base; nucleotides not matched to a gene: 12. Germline CDR1 reads SGHTA; CDR2 reads FQGNSA. The CDR3 consists of 17 residues. The variable domain in full, with the rest retrieved from reference TRBV7-2 and TRBJ2-3, is GAGVSQSPSNKVTEKGKDVELRCDPISGHTALYWYRQSLGQGLEFLIYFQGNSAPDKSGLPSDRFSAERTGGSVSTLTIQRTQQEDSAVYLCASTPIAGERGTDTQYFGPGTRLTVL.

This clonotype has just a few counts. As an off-target read in a library built for alpha chains, this beta chain has a frequency of little significance. The rearrangement links TRBV5-4 to TRBJ2-1; TRBD2 agrees at 11 bases. Per the germline V gene, CDR1 is SGHNT and CDR2 is YYREEE (reference sequence). This CDR3 contains 16 residues. V dropped 3 bases and J dropped 7; count of bases not matched to a gene: 9. CDR3 sequence (DNA): TGTGCCAGCAGCTCGGGGACTAGCGGTTGGGCGAATGAGCAGTTCTTC. Residues: CASSSGTSGWANEQFF.

Turning to this clonotype: This beta chain turned up in a library designed for alpha chains; as an off-target read, its abundance says little. The chain links TRBV7-2 to TRBJ2-2; D unresolved. The V end lost 6 bases, the J end lost 7 bases, and 15 bases lay between the germline ends. This CDR3 region has 14 residues. From germline, CDR1 is SGHTA and CDR2 FQGNSA. For the CDR3, the DNA is TGTGCCAGCAGTCTCTATCTTTTAGGCGGGGAGCTGTTTTTT. Encoded protein: CASSLYLLGGELFF.

This clonotype was seen a handful of times. The size of this beta chain means little, since it is a stray read in a library made for alpha chains. The chain recombines TRBV6-5 with TRBJ2-3; maybe TRBD2 (5 bases). Trimming took 2 bases from V and 6 from J, leaving 12 bases between them. CDR3 length: 14 residues. Per the germline V gene, CDR1 is MNHEY and CDR2 is SVGAGI. The CDR3 is CASSYERSGDTQYF. The CDR3 DNA reads TGTGCCAGCAGTTACGAGCGGTCGGGGGATACGCAGTATTTT.

Comments on this clonotype: This beta chain was picked up by a library intended for alpha chains and is off target, so its count carries little meaning. The CDR3 loop reads CASSLGRLASSYEQYF. DNA for the CDR3: TGTGCCAGCAGCTTAGGACGTCTAGCGAGCTCCTACGAGCAGTACTTC. This rearrangement joins TRBV7-8 to TRBJ2-7; possibly TRBD2 for D (6 bases). This CDR3 spans 16 amino acids. Germline CDR1 reads SGHVS; CDR2 reads FQNEAQ. Deletions cut 1 base from V and 0 bases from J, with 13 bases between.

A word on this clonotype: A library made for alpha chains picked up this beta chain off target, so its size means little. The CDR3 reads CATSDSGYGYTF. CDR3 DNA: TGTGCCACCAGTGATTCCGGCTATGGCTACACCTTC. The chain carries TRBV24-1 and TRBJ1-2; D call uncertain. This CDR3 is 12 amino acids long. V was clipped by 2 bases and J by 4 bases, with 4 bases between them. CDR1 is KGHDR and CDR2 is SFDVKD in the germline V gene.

Points on this clonotype: Since it is a stray read in a library aimed at alpha chains, this beta chain has a size that is not meaningful. The chain employs TRBV6-1 and TRBJ2-1; 9 bases map to TRBD2. Trimming cost V 2 bases and J 7 bases; bases outside gene matches: 6. CDR3 length equals 15 residues. Germline V lookup: CDR1 MNHNS, CDR2 SASEGT. The CDR3 loop is CASSEHAGGPNEQFF. The CDR3 coding sequence is TGTGCCAGCAGTGAACACGCGGGAGGGCCGAATGAGCAGTTCTTC.

To note about this clonotype: Being off target in a library aimed at alpha chains, this beta chain has a size of little meaning. The chain links TRBV14 to TRBJ2-1, with D possibly matching TRBD2 (6 bases). Germline loops: CDR1 SGHDN, CDR2 FVKESK. CDR3 length: 16 amino acids. V was shortened by 4 bases and J by 0 bases, with 13 bases between the two germline ends. Written as DNA, the CDR3 is TGTGCCAGCAGCCCCGGGCGGGGAAGCTCCTACAATGAGCAGTTCTTC. Protein product: CASSPGRGSSYNEQFF.

In regard to this clonotype: Because the library targeted alpha chains, this beta chain is an off-target read whose size means little. This rearrangement joins TRBV29-1 to TRBJ2-1; the D call may be TRBD1 or TRBD2 (6 bases each). Germline V gives CDR1 SQVTM, CDR2 ANQGSEA. With 2 bases removed from V and 6 bases from J, the gap between germline ends came to 17 bases. This CDR3 has 15 residues. CDR3 DNA sequence: TGCAGCGTTGAACCCCAGGGGAGGAGTGGCAATGAGCAGTTCTTC. This sequence encodes CSVEPQGRSGNEQFF.

About this clonotype: Within a library made for alpha chains, this beta chain is off target, and its count is uninformative. The chain couples TRBV27 to TRBJ2-7; tentative D call: TRBD2 (5 bases). With 4 bases removed from V and 11 bases from J, the gap between germline ends came to 12 bases. This CDR3 has 11 residues. CDR1 and CDR2 (germline): MNHEY, SMNVEV (reference sequence). CDR3 coding DNA: TGTGCCAGCAGTTATCGGGGAGAGAAGTACTTC. Its translation: CASSYRGEKYF.

About this clonotype: Because this beta chain is a stray read in a library intended to capture alpha chains, its abundance should not be given much weight. The CDR3 DNA follows: TGTGCCAGCAGCTTAGGGAACTACCAAGAGACCCAGTACTTC. This translates into CASSLGNYQETQYF. The chain has TRBV7-6 and TRBJ2-5; no clear D gene. The V end lost 1 base, the J end lost 0 bases, and 6 bases lay between the germline ends. The CDR3 runs to 14 residues. Germline V CDR1 and CDR2: SGHVS, FNYEAQ.

As for this clonotype: This beta chain was picked up by a library intended for alpha chains and is off target, so its count carries little meaning. The V gene is TRBV13, the J gene TRBJ2-2; TRBD2 is a possible D gene (5 bases). Germline CDR1 reads PRHDT; CDR2 reads FYEKMQ (reference sequence). The ends were cut back, 4 bases at V and 4 bases at J, with 19 bases in the middle. This CDR3 is built from 17 residues. The CDR3 DNA is TGTGCCAGCAGCTCCCATTCATTTCACCGGGGCACCGGGGAGCTGTTTTTT. This codes for CASSSHSFHRGTGELFF.

A few counts support this clonotype. This beta chain is off target for a library built for alpha chains, so its abundance means little. V and J are TRBV27 and TRBJ2-7, with 8 bases aligning to TRBD2. This CDR3 has 15 amino acids. V shed 5 bases and J 2 bases; nucleotides not matched to a gene: 8. Germline V gene sequence: CDR1 MNHEY, CDR2 SMNVEV (reference sequence). The CDR3 loop is CASSPRGSGTYEQYF. The CDR3 DNA reads TGTGCCAGCAGTCCGCGGGGTAGCGGGACCTACGAGCAGTACTTC.

Comment on this clonotype: Since it is a stray read in a library aimed at alpha chains, this beta chain has a size that is not meaningful. CDR3 nucleotide sequence: TGCAGTGCTAGGGGAGGCGAAGGGCTGTACGAGCAGTACTTC. It encodes CSARGGEGLYEQYF. This chain uses TRBV20-1 with TRBJ2-7, with D perhaps TRBD2 (6 bases). This CDR3 is built from 14 residues. Trimming took off 3 bases at V and 4 bases at J, with 16 bases between the two ends. Per the germline V gene, CDR1 is DFQATT and CDR2 is SNEGSKA (reference sequence).

A remark on this clonotype: Within a library made for alpha chains, this beta chain is off target, and its count is uninformative. The chain recombines TRBV5-1 with TRBJ1-2; D is uncertain. The CDR3 is 12 amino acids. From germline, CDR1 is SGHRS and CDR2 YFSETQ. The germline V and J ends were trimmed by 0 bases and 5 bases, with 5 bases remaining between them. The CDR3 DNA sequence: TGCGCCAGCAGCTTGGGAGAATATGGCTACACCTTC. Translating gives CASSLGEYGYTF.

As regards this clonotype: Since it is a stray read in a library aimed at alpha chains, this beta chain has a size that is not meaningful. The chain carries TRBV27 and TRBJ2-1; 14 bases agree with TRBD2. Germline CDR1 reads MNHEY; CDR2 reads SMNVEV (reference sequence). After removal of 8 bases from V and 9 bases from J, the junction contained 9 bases not matched to a gene. This CDR3 has 15 amino acids. The CDR3 DNA is TGTGCCAGCGGACCGGGACTAGCGGGAGTTGGTGAGCAGTTCTTC. Amino acid sequence: CASGPGLAGVGEQFF.

Only a few counts were recorded for this clonotype. This beta chain appears as a stray read in a library generated for alpha chains; its size is not informative. J is TRBJ2-1 and V is TRBV12-3 or TRBV12-4, with 11 bases fitting TRBD2. The trim removed 6 bases at V and 7 bases at J, leaving 5 bases unmatched. The CDR3 length is 14 residues. The CDR3 DNA reads as TGTGCCAGCAGACTAGCGGGAGTTGATAATGAGCAGTTCTTC. It encodes CASRLAGVDNEQFF.

The sample holds a few counts of this clonotype. A library made for alpha chains picked up this beta chain off target, so its size means little. This chain joins TRBV7-6 and TRBJ2-7; 9 bases fit TRBD1. The V gene end was trimmed by 1 base and the J gene end by 5 bases; junction bases not matched to a gene: 12. Germline CDR1 and CDR2: SGHVS and FNYEAQ. The CDR3 spans 17 residues. CDR3 amino acids: CASSLGAPQGAVDEQYF. As DNA, the CDR3 is TGTGCCAGCAGCTTAGGAGCACCACAGGGGGCTGTCGACGAGCAGTACTTC.

This clonotype was picked up a small number of times. This beta chain is an unintended read in a library built for alpha chains; its size means little. V and J are TRBV5-5 and TRBJ2-5, with D perhaps TRBD2 (6 bases). CDR3 length: 13 amino acids. V was trimmed by 4 bases and J by 5 bases, leaving 12 bases between them. The germline V gene encodes CDR1 SGHKS and CDR2 YYEKEE (reference sequence). CDR3 nucleotides: TGTGCCAGCAGCGTCGGGAGTGGGGAGACCCAGTACTTC. Its protein is CASSVGSGETQYF.

Details on this clonotype: Within a library made for alpha chains, this beta chain is off target, and its count is uninformative. The chain is built from TRBV6-2 or TRBV6-3 and TRBJ2-3; weak D call: TRBD2 (5 bases). CDR3 size: 12 residues. Between the trimmed V and J ends, which lost 10 bases and 1 base, there was a span of 9 bases. Germline lookup yields CDR1 MNHEY and CDR2 SVGEGT. The CDR3 bases are TGTGCCACGGATAGCGGCACAGATACGCAGTATTTT. It specifies CATDSGTDTQYF.

As for this clonotype: Little can be read into the size of this beta chain, an off-target read in a library designed for alpha chains. J is TRBJ2-3 and V is TRBV29-1, with D perhaps matching TRBD2 (6 bases). Germline V gene sequence: CDR1 SQVTM, CDR2 ANQGSEA. The CDR3 covers 15 residues. Trimming shortened V by 4 bases and J by 0 bases, and 14 bases separated the two germline ends. The CDR3 DNA sequence: TGCAGCGTTGCCCTGGGACTTCTTAGCACAGATACGCAGTATTTT. Amino acid sequence: CSVALGLLSTDTQYF.

This clonotype was recorded a few times. With the library built for alpha chains, this beta chain is off target and its frequency is not meaningful. The chain joins TRBV7-2 to TRBJ2-1, with 13 bases matching TRBD2. Germline-derived CDR1 and CDR2 are SGHTA and FQGNSA. The CDR3 covers 17 residues. The trim removed 4 bases at V and 7 bases at J, leaving 10 bases unmatched. The CDR3, as DNA: TGTGCCAGCAGCTGGACTAGCGGGAGAAGAGGGTGGAATGAGCAGTTCTTC. It yields the protein CASSWTSGRRGWNEQFF.

Turning to this clonotype: This beta chain came through as a stray read in a library set up for alpha chains, and its size says little. The rearrangement uses TRBV7-2 and TRBJ2-3, with no clear D. This CDR3 comprises 14 residues. Germline V gene sequence: CDR1 SGHTA, CDR2 FQGNSA. The V gene lost 1 base and the J gene lost 2 bases, with 7 bases spanning the gap. The CDR3 here is CASSLGAPTDTQYF. The CDR3 coding sequence is TGTGCCAGCAGCTTAGGAGCGCCCACAGATACGCAGTATTTT.

With regard to this clonotype: A library made for alpha chains picked up this beta chain off target, so its size means little. J is TRBJ1-3 and V is TRBV7-3; D is undetermined. Germline V gene data show CDR1 as SGHTA and CDR2 as FQGTGA. V was trimmed by 5 bases and J by 3 bases, leaving 8 bases between them. CDR3 size: 13 residues. For the CDR3, the DNA is TGTGCCAGCAGCCCCGACGTTGGAAACACCATATATTTT. This codes for CASSPDVGNTIYF.